This T cell receptor beta chain originates from a study of cytomegalovirus exposure and HLA in healthy donors. CDR1 and CDR2 from the germline V gene are LNHNV and YYDKDF (reference sequence). This CDR3 has 13 amino acids. The V end was cut by 1 base, the J end by 1 base, with 5 bases between. Use of 60 Vbeta and 13 Jbeta primers characterized the PCR. TCRdb's copy holds only in-frame clones and misses some; the assay was immunoSEQ multiplex PCR. The sample shows over 150,000 clones, around 84% of them seen only once. This chain connects TRBV15 to TRBJ2-7; tentatively, D is TRBD1 (5 bases). The source material was PBMCs. The sequence was obtained from a male donor in good health and CMV-seropositive. The DNA for the CDR3 is TGTGCCACCAGCAGAGCAGGGTCCTACGAGCAGTACTTC. Amino acids: CATSRAGSYEQYF.